The rows below give T cell receptor beta chains drawn from one sample of a study of PD-L1 blockade in urothelial cancer. Generated by immunoSEQ multiplex PCR, the TCRdb table keeps only in-frame clones and is missing some. The sample lists about 49,000 clones, around nine tenths occurring once. Source: PBMCs, taken around atezolizumab (anti-PD-L1) treatment. These receptors were taken from a man aged 55 to 70 with urothelial cancer. The CDR3 runs from the conserved cysteine through the conserved F or W. The D gene is left open where the match is weak. Some rows have no size entry. The others give once, few or many, or a class for an expanded clone.

clone_size: few
v_call: TRBV30
d_call: TRBD1
j_call: TRBJ1-5
cdr3_nt: TGTGCCTGGGGGGACAGGGCCAGCAATCAGCCCCAGCATTTT
cdr3_aa: CAWGDRASNQPQHF

clone_size: NA
v_call: TRBV11-3
d_call: NA
j_call: TRBJ1-6
cdr3_nt: TGTGCCAGCAGCTTAGGATTACGGTCACCCCTCCACTTT
cdr3_aa: CASSLGLRSPLHF

clone_size: NA
v_call: TRBV11-2
d_call: TRBD2
j_call: TRBJ2-3
cdr3_nt: TGTGCCAGCAGCTCGCCGGGACTAGCGGGGGGGAGCACAGATACGCAGTATTTT
cdr3_aa: CASSSPGLAGGSTDTQYF

clone_size: NA
v_call: TRBV6-6
d_call: TRBD2
j_call: TRBJ2-3
cdr3_nt: TGTGCCAGCAGACGCGGGGGTTCACGCACAGATACGCAGTATTTT
cdr3_aa: CASRRGGSRTDTQYF

clone_size: NA
v_call: TRBV5-6
d_call: NA
j_call: TRBJ1-3
cdr3_nt: TGTGCCAGCAGCTTCGAAGGGGTAGGCAACACCATATATTTT
cdr3_aa: CASSFEGVGNTIYF

clone_size: once
v_call: TRBV2
d_call: NA
j_call: TRBJ1-4
cdr3_nt: TGTGCCAGCAGTGAACAGCGGGGCCCGAATGAAAAACTGTTTTTT
cdr3_aa: CASSEQRGPNEKLFF

clone_size: NA
v_call: TRBV6-4
d_call: TRBD1
j_call: TRBJ1-2
cdr3_nt: TGTGCCAGACAAAACTTCCGGGACAGAGGAATCCATGGCTACACCTTC
cdr3_aa: CARQNFRDRGIHGYTF

clone_size: NA
v_call: TRBV6-1
d_call: NA
j_call: TRBJ2-1
cdr3_nt: TGTGCCAGCAGTGCCGTGCGGGGCAATGAGCAGTTCTTC
cdr3_aa: CASSAVRGNEQFF

clone_size: NA
v_call: TRBV9
d_call: TRBD2
j_call: TRBJ2-3
cdr3_nt: TGTGCCAGCAGCGTAGCTACTGGGACTAGGGGAACAGATACGCAGTATTTT
cdr3_aa: CASSVATGTRGTDTQYF

clone_size: once
v_call: TRBV11-2
d_call: TRBD2
j_call: TRBJ2-4
cdr3_nt: TGTGCCAGCAGCTTACGAGCGGGGTTTACCAAAAACATTCAGTACTTC
cdr3_aa: CASSLRAGFTKNIQYF

clone_size: NA
v_call: TRBV6-5
d_call: NA
j_call: TRBJ2-2
cdr3_nt: TGTGCCAGCAGACTCCCGTTTGGCACCGGGGAGCTGTTTTTT
cdr3_aa: CASRLPFGTGELFF

clone_size: few
v_call: TRBV18
d_call: TRBD1
j_call: TRBJ1-5
cdr3_nt: TGTGCCAGCAAACAGGGGAGTGGCAATCAGCCCCAGCATTTT
cdr3_aa: CASKQGSGNQPQHF

clone_size: few
v_call: TRBV9
d_call: NA
j_call: TRBJ2-3
cdr3_nt: TGTGCCAGCGCGGAGGTATATGGGACAGATACGCAGTATTTT
cdr3_aa: CASAEVYGTDTQYF

clone_size: NA
v_call: TRBV6-6
d_call: TRBD1
j_call: TRBJ1-5
cdr3_nt: TGTGCCAGCAGCCCCGGGACAGTCGGTCAGCCCCAGCATTTT
cdr3_aa: CASSPGTVGQPQHF

clone_size: NA
v_call: TRBV18
d_call: TRBD2
j_call: TRBJ2-2
cdr3_nt: TGTGCCAGCTCGCCGACTAGCGGAACGAACACCGGGGAGCTGTTTTTT
cdr3_aa: CASSPTSGTNTGELFF

clone_size: NA
v_call: TRBV5-1
d_call: NA
j_call: TRBJ2-7
cdr3_nt: TGCGCCAGCAGAGAGGGCCACTACGAGCAGTACTTC
cdr3_aa: CASREGHYEQYF

clone_size: NA
v_call: TRBV30
d_call: TRBD2
j_call: TRBJ2-5
cdr3_nt: TGTGCCTGGAGGGGGCTAGCGGCAGGGACCCAGTACTTC
cdr3_aa: CAWRGLAAGTQYF

clone_size: NA
v_call: TRBV30
d_call: NA
j_call: TRBJ2-2
cdr3_nt: TGCGCTACAGGTCGCGACTTCACCGGGGAGCTGTTTTTT
cdr3_aa: CATGRDFTGELFF

clone_size: NA
v_call: TRBV7-2
d_call: TRBD2
j_call: TRBJ2-5
cdr3_nt: TGTGCCAGCGTATTGGGAGCGGGGGGCAGGGAGACCCAGTACTTC
cdr3_aa: CASVLGAGGRETQYF

clone_size: NA
v_call: TRBV6-1
d_call: TRBD1
j_call: TRBJ2-7
cdr3_nt: TGTGCCAGCAGTGAAAGACAGGGGGGCATGTGGCAGTACTTC
cdr3_aa: CASSERQGGMWQYF

clone_size: NA
v_call: TRBV7-2
d_call: NA
j_call: TRBJ1-3
cdr3_nt: TGTGCCAGCAGCTTAGTTCCCCAACCCGAGCGGAACACCATATATTTT
cdr3_aa: CASSLVPQPERNTIYF

clone_size: NA
v_call: TRBV5-4
d_call: TRBD1
j_call: TRBJ2-5
cdr3_nt: TGTGCCAGCAGTGACCTCGGACAGGGCACGGAGACCCAGTACTTC
cdr3_aa: CASSDLGQGTETQYF

clone_size: NA
v_call: TRBV28
d_call: NA
j_call: TRBJ2-2
cdr3_nt: TGTGCCACCCTACAGAGGAACACCGGGGAGCTGTTTTTT
cdr3_aa: CATLQRNTGELFF

clone_size: NA
v_call: TRBV4-2
d_call: NA
j_call: TRBJ2-3
cdr3_nt: TGTGCCAGCAGCCAATACAGGTCCGGGTCAGATACGCAGTATTTT
cdr3_aa: CASSQYRSGSDTQYF

clone_size: NA
v_call: TRBV5-1
d_call: TRBD2
j_call: TRBJ2-1
cdr3_nt: TGCGCCAGCACCCCGGGACTAGCGGGAAACTCCTACAATGAGCAGTTCTTC
cdr3_aa: CASTPGLAGNSYNEQFF

clone_size: NA
v_call: TRBV2
d_call: TRBD1
j_call: TRBJ2-5
cdr3_nt: TGTGCCAGCAGTAGGGACAGGACCCAAGAGACCCAGTACTTC
cdr3_aa: CASSRDRTQETQYF

clone_size: NA
v_call: TRBV9
d_call: NA
j_call: TRBJ2-2
cdr3_nt: TGTGCCAGCACCAGAGGGACAGCGGGTAGGACCGGGGAGCTGTTTTTT
cdr3_aa: CASTRGTAGRTGELFF

clone_size: NA
v_call: TRBV5-1
d_call: TRBD2
j_call: TRBJ2-1
cdr3_nt: TGCGCCAGCAGCAAAGACCCTAGCGGGGGGGCCAATGAGCAGTTCTTC
cdr3_aa: CASSKDPSGGANEQFF

clone_size: NA
v_call: TRBV21-1
d_call: NA
j_call: TRBJ2-1
cdr3_nt: TGTGCCAGCAGCACACCTCAAAGAAGGGGTAATGAGCAGTTCTTC
cdr3_aa: CASSTPQRRGNEQFF

clone_size: once
v_call: TRBV18
d_call: NA
j_call: TRBJ1-1
cdr3_nt: TGTGCCAGCTCACCACCCCAGGGAAAGAACACTGAAGCTTTCTTT
cdr3_aa: CASSPPQGKNTEAFF

clone_size: NA
v_call: TRBV6-5
d_call: NA
j_call: TRBJ2-2
cdr3_nt: TGTGCCAGCAGACAGGGAACGAACACCGGGGAGCTGTTTTTT
cdr3_aa: CASRQGTNTGELFF

clone_size: NA
v_call: TRBV4-2
d_call: NA
j_call: TRBJ2-2
cdr3_nt: TGTGCCAGCAGCCAAGGGTCGTACAGGGACACCGGGGAGCTGTTTTTT
cdr3_aa: CASSQGSYRDTGELFF